This T cell receptor (beta chain) is drawn from a study of cytomegalovirus exposure and HLA in healthy donors. Vbeta (60) and Jbeta (13) primers were used in the PCR. The assay was immunoSEQ multiplex PCR, and TCRdb's table has in-frame clones only and misses some. The table shows a few hundred thousand clones, with 65% to 80% occurring only once. Donors were ostensibly healthy at sampling, although undocumented immune exposures were probable. Germline CDR1 and CDR2: SGDLS and YYNGEE. Trimming shortened V by 6 bases and J by 5 bases, and 11 bases separated the two germline ends. This CDR3 comprises 13 residues. Whole-study findings and limits: Judged likely to be a sequencing artifact was a cluster of highly shared sequence variants. Association with HLA alleles at 0.05 false discovery rate was found for approximately 18,000 TCR beta sequences in a later analysis. In a later analysis, an Asian-associated ancestry cluster reportedly showed fewer N-insertions than the roughly 710-donor mean.

Comment on this clone: Its cognate antigen is unknown.

The TCR sequence derives from a girl aged 2 to 10 in good health and CMV-seronegative. Source material: PBMCs. The genes are TRBV9 and TRBJ2-2; tentative D call: TRBD2 (5 bases). The CDR3 protein is CASTITGTGELFF. The CDR3 nucleotides read TGTGCCAGCACCATTACGGGGACCGGGGAGCTGTTTTTT.